The 13 T cell receptor beta chains in this list originate from one sample, sequenced in a study of blood T cell repertoires in COVID-19. Sequencing used immunoSEQ multiplex PCR; TCRdb keeps in-frame clones, though not all of them. This sample has about 67,000 clones; about four fifths occur once, and the top ten carry just under 6.5%. The sequencing sample was made of peripheral blood. All receptors come from a woman in her sixties or seventies with acute or convalescent COVID-19.

This clone appeared a few times. The CDR3 spells CATRQGFLNTEAFF. The CDR3 coding sequence is TGTGCCACGAGACAGGGGTTTTTGAACACTGAAGCTTTCTTT. The J gene is TRBJ1-1, the V gene TRBV6-5; 8 nucleotides agree with TRBD1. CDR1 and CDR2 (germline): MNHEY, SVGAGI. V dropped 10 bases and J dropped 0; count of bases not matched to a gene: 7. The CDR3 is 14 residues long.

This clone appeared a few times. The rearrangement joins TRBV5-1 to TRBJ1-3, with D hard to call. V lost 0 bases and J lost 2, with 9 bases in between. Germline CDR1 SGHRS, CDR2 YFSETQ. The length of the CDR3 is 15 residues. The CDR3 DNA sequence: TGCGCCAGCAGCTTGGCCAACGTAGCTGGAAACACCATATATTTT. It is translated as CASSLANVAGNTIYF.

This chain uses TRBV5-1 with TRBJ1-1; D remains unclear. This CDR3 is built from 15 residues. Germline CDR1 is SGHRS and CDR2 is YFSETQ. Trimming took off 0 bases at V and 3 bases at J, with 12 bases between the two ends. CDR3 nucleotides: TGCGCCAGCAGCTTGGCCGGGATTACGGACACTGAAGCTTTCTTT. Protein sequence: CASSLAGITDTEAFF.

J is TRBJ1-5 and V is TRBV10-1, with 7 bases identical to TRBD1. V dropped 11 bases and J dropped 8; count of bases not matched to a gene: 12. The CDR3 covers 13 residues. CDR1 and CDR2 (germline): WNHNN, SYGVQD (reference sequence). The CDR3 is CARREGGGKPQHF. DNA for the CDR3: TGCGCCCGACGAGAAGGGGGCGGTAAGCCCCAGCATTTT.

The chain is built from TRBV19 and TRBJ2-7, with a tentative D call TRBD1 (5 bases). CDR1 and CDR2 from the germline V gene are LNHDA and SQIVND (reference sequence). This CDR3 has 14 amino acids. V dropped 1 base and J dropped 6 bases, with 13 bases sitting between them. In nucleotides, the CDR3 is TGTGCCAGTAGTATAGGGGGCAGATTCGGCGAGCAGTACTTC. Translated, it gives CASSIGGRFGEQYF.

The chain employs TRBV7-9 and TRBJ2-3; unclear D gene. Trimming took 1 base from V and 8 from J, leaving 7 bases between them. Germline-derived CDR1 and CDR2 are SEHNR and FQNEAQ (reference sequence). This CDR3 comprises 12 residues. DNA of the CDR3: TGTGCCAGCAGCTTAGACCTCAGTACGCAGTATTTT. This gives the protein CASSLDLSTQYF.

The sample holds a few counts of this clone. The chain carries TRBV27 and TRBJ2-7; the match to TRBD2 covers 8 bases. This CDR3 spans 17 amino acids. V shed 6 bases, J shed 3 bases, and the junction held 16 bases outside the gene matches. From germline, CDR1 is MNHEY and CDR2 SMNVEV (reference sequence). The CDR3 nucleotides read TGTGCCAGCAGAGGAGCGGGGGCCGGAGGATTAAACTACGAGCAGTACTTC. Its protein is CASRGAGAGGLNYEQYF.

The chain employs TRBV21-1 and TRBJ2-1; the D call of TRBD2 is as the table states it, not checked on the DNA. TRBV21-1 has pseudogene status. This CDR3 is 17 amino acids long. The CDR3 loop is CASSKAQERGGYNEQFF. The CDR3 coding sequence is TGTGCCAGCAGCAAAGCGCAAGAGCGGGGGGGCTACAATGAGCAGTTCTTC.

The chain recombines TRBV2 with TRBJ2-5; TRBD1 matches 8 bases. Per germline, CDR1 SNHLY and CDR2 FYNNEI. This CDR3 contains 17 residues. V dropped 6 bases and J dropped 5; count of bases not matched to a gene: 17. Written as DNA, the CDR3 is TGTGCCAGCAGAACCGGGACAGGCTCTCTATTATGGGAGACCCAGTACTTC. Its translation is CASRTGTGSLLWETQYF.

The J gene is TRBJ2-2, the V gene TRBV7-2; the match to TRBD2 covers 8 bases. The germline gives CDR1 SGHTA, CDR2 FQGNSA. The CDR3 runs 17 residues. After removal of 1 base from V and 5 bases from J, the junction contained 9 bases not matched to a gene. CDR3 protein: CASSLERGPLVTGELFF. In DNA form, the CDR3 reads TGTGCCAGCAGCTTAGAGCGGGGGCCCCTGGTGACCGGGGAGCTGTTTTTT.

This chain links TRBV27 with TRBJ1-4; TRBD1 matches 7 bases. Trimming cost V 4 bases and J 8 bases; bases outside gene matches: 10. This CDR3 is built from 15 residues. Germline lookup yields CDR1 MNHEY and CDR2 SMNVEV (reference sequence). The CDR3 nucleotides read TGTGCCAGCAGTTCAACAGGGGTTTATGACGAAAAACTGTTTTTT. It specifies CASSSTGVYDEKLFF.

The V gene is TRBV6-1, the J gene TRBJ2-7; 7 nucleotides line up with TRBD2. CDR3 length: 17 residues. The V segment lost 1 base and the J segment 2 bases; nucleotides outside the gene matches: 11. Germline V gives CDR1 MNHNS, CDR2 SASEGT. The DNA of the CDR3 is TGTGCCAGCAGTGAAGAAATCCCAGCGGGGATACCCTACGAGCAGTACTTC. It yields the protein CASSEEIPAGIPYEQYF.

The chain joins TRBV5-6 to TRBJ2-1; 7 nucleotides agree with TRBD2. CDR1 and CDR2 from the germline V gene are SGHDT and YYEEEE. The CDR3 consists of 15 residues. V trimming: 2 bases; J trimming: 4 bases; junction bases outside the gene matches: 6. The chain's CDR3 is CASSFALAGYNEQFF. For the CDR3, the DNA is TGTGCCAGCAGCTTCGCATTAGCGGGTTACAATGAGCAGTTCTTC.